Detailed here is one TCR beta chain. What this receptor recognizes is not known. No much larger clonotype is one base removed from it; base qualities were not supplied. TCRbeta CDR3 regions were amplified from genomic DNA by means of the immunoSEQ Assay, a bias-controlled multiplex PCR. The source study handled its data this way. Within the assay, amplification of reference gene primers was used to estimate how many nucleated cells each sample contained. To quantify the absolute abundance of each unique TCRbeta CDR3 rearrangement, sequence reads were collapsed and filtered. For each sample, productive Simpson clonality was calculated as the square root of Simpson's diversity index across productive rearrangements. This immuneACCESS table, as held by TCRdb, lists in-frame sequences with V and J called but not all clones. Of the missing ones, under half trace to an unresolved V gene in checked studies; the others have no known cause. That table supplies the V and J calls and clone size; D and trimming were determined from the DNA. This sample has about 100,000 clones in its table, and about 88% of those were observed once. Clones ranked in the top ten supply roughly 2.3% of the sample.

This entry comes from a study of blood T cell repertoires in COVID-19 (TCRdb year 2020). Concerning the study at large: The collaborator samples originated in the United States, Italy and Spain and spanned the acute and convalescent phases of COVID-19. The material from the prospective study consisted of cDNA or gDNA derived from T cells, B-cell-depleted T cells, or PBMCs. A freely available public database, intended as a resource for researchers studying the immune response to SARS-CoV-2, is where the repertoires were released. Sample metadata almost always included a de-identified subject ID, COVID-19 status, age in years and sex. Where HLA class I and class II types were available, the types were taken from metadata supplied by the sample provider, not from assay-based typing. The dataset comprised deeply sampled blood TCRbeta repertoires from subjects exposed to, actively infected with, or recovered from COVID-19. Samples were obtained from the ongoing ImmuneRACE study (first 160 participants) and from some 1,200 subjects provided by 6 global collaborators. General study outcomes and caveats: How much clinical and demographic metadata was included differed by source and by participant, and the metadata was provided uncurated.

Whole blood was collected in K2EDTA tubes by collaborating institutions according to the institutions' own protocols. For TCRbeta analysis, collaborator samples were shipped as frozen whole blood, as isolated PBMCs, or as DNA extracted from either sample type. The TCR originated in a human donor in a cohort sampled during active COVID-19. The source material was peripheral blood.

CDR3 loop: CASSTSGGTDTQYF. In nucleotide form, the sequence is TGTGCCAGCAGTACTAGCGGGGGCACAGATACGCAGTATTTT. This chain joins TRBV6-4 to TRBJ2-3; TRBD2 aligns with 10 central bases. The germline V gene gives CDR1 as MRHNA and CDR2 as SNTAGT. At the junction V is shortened by 5 bases and J by 1 base; bases outside the gene matches: 0. CDR3 length: 14 amino acids, cysteine to phenylalanine. The CDR3 DNA has 42 bases and is translated from base 1.